The clone carrying this TCR beta chain was seen repeatedly, ten times or more. Its antigen is as yet unknown. One end of the junction does not line up with germline, which may come from a read error. These data are taken from a study of T cells in Graves' hyperthyroidism and ophthalmopathy. Notes on the study in general: A model of 13 V-J features distinguished ophthalmopathy from stable hyperthyroidism.

The CDR3 is 13 residues long. The germline V gene has CDR1 MDHEN and CDR2 SYDVKM. What was amplified from RNA transcripts were TCR beta CDR3 regions. The TCR CDR3 was amplified in a first-round RT-PCR using the HTBI primer set. Via MiXCR, TCRdb re-called the multiplex PCR reads, giving one row per CDR3 protein. The table includes some 500,000 distinct CDR3 sequences, 16% detected once. This TCR was recovered from a woman aged 25 to 39 with Graves' ophthalmopathy. This chain joins TRBV28 and TRBJ2-2; perhaps TRBD2 as D (5 bases). What was sequenced was blood. CDR3 bases: TGTGCCAGCGAAGATCCGTCACACCGGGGAGAGGTTTTT. Its translation: CASEDPSHRGEVF.